This is a list of T cell receptor beta chains from one sample in a study of blood T cell repertoires in COVID-19. Method: immunoSEQ multiplex PCR; TCRdb's copy keeps in-frame clones and lacks some. The table includes about 42,000 clones, about 77% detected once. The sequenced material came from peripheral blood. These receptors all come from a man older than 75 with acute or convalescent COVID-19. CDR3s include the opening cysteine and the closing phenylalanine or tryptophan. A D gene is named only where the DNA matches it firmly. Clone size is not always given. Where it is, it says once, few, many or a class for expanded clones.

CDR3nt: TGTGCCTGGAGGGCCCTAGCGTTAGGGGAGCTGTTTTTT; CDR3aa: CAWRALALGELFF; d_gene: -; j_gene: TRBJ2-2; v_gene: TRBV30; abundance: -
CDR3nt: TGTGCCAGCAGCTTTTCACCAGGCAGCACAGATACGCAGTATTTT; CDR3aa: CASSFSPGSTDTQYF; d_gene: -; j_gene: TRBJ2-3; v_gene: TRBV11-2; abundance: -
CDR3nt: TGTGCCAGTAGACTAGCGGGGGCAGTTAGCACAGATACGCAGTATTTT; CDR3aa: CASRLAGAVSTDTQYF; d_gene: TRBD2; j_gene: TRBJ2-3; v_gene: TRBV5-4; abundance: -
CDR3nt: TGTGCCAGCAGTCAGACAGGCTACGAGCAGTACTTC; CDR3aa: CASSQTGYEQYF; d_gene: -; j_gene: TRBJ2-7; v_gene: TRBV4-2; abundance: -
CDR3nt: TGTGCCAGCAGCTTCCTTAGCGGGGGTCCCACAGATACGCAGTATTTT; CDR3aa: CASSFLSGGPTDTQYF; d_gene: TRBD2; j_gene: TRBJ2-3; v_gene: TRBV7-6; abundance: -
CDR3nt: TGTGCCAGCAGCTGGGGACAGGGAGGTTCCTACGAGCAGTACTTC; CDR3aa: CASSWGQGGSYEQYF; d_gene: TRBD1; j_gene: TRBJ2-7; v_gene: TRBV5-5; abundance: -
CDR3nt: TGTGCCAGCAGCTCCGGGGGCAATCAGCCCCAGCATTTT; CDR3aa: CASSSGGNQPQHF; d_gene: -; j_gene: TRBJ1-5; v_gene: TRBV7-9; abundance: -
CDR3nt: TGTGCCAGCAGTTTATCAGTTGGCGAGGCGACCTATGGCTACACCTTC; CDR3aa: CASSLSVGEATYGYTF; d_gene: -; j_gene: TRBJ1-2; v_gene: TRBV27; abundance: few
CDR3nt: TGTGCCATCAGGGAGGCGGAAGGGGGTAATGAAAAACTGTTTTTT; CDR3aa: CAIREAEGGNEKLFF; d_gene: -; j_gene: TRBJ1-4; v_gene: TRBV10-3; abundance: few
CDR3nt: TGCAGCGTTGGGGGGCTCTCCTACGAGCAGTACTTC; CDR3aa: CSVGGLSYEQYF; d_gene: -; j_gene: TRBJ2-7; v_gene: TRBV29-1; abundance: -
CDR3nt: TGTGCCAGCAGTTACCGGCAGGATAGCAATCAGCCCCAGCATTTT; CDR3aa: CASSYRQDSNQPQHF; d_gene: -; j_gene: TRBJ1-5; v_gene: TRBV6-5; abundance: -
CDR3nt: TGTGCCAGCAGCTCCGACGGGACTAGCGGAGAAGAGACCCAGTACTTC; CDR3aa: CASSSDGTSGEETQYF; d_gene: TRBD2; j_gene: TRBJ2-5; v_gene: TRBV11-3; abundance: few
CDR3nt: TGTGCCAGCAGTGTTTTGAGATTCGTTCACTTC; CDR3aa: CASSVLRFVHF; d_gene: -; j_gene: TRBJ2-5; v_gene: TRBV2; abundance: few
CDR3nt: TGTGCCAGTAGTATCCAGGGCCCACTCACCGGGGAGCTGTTTTTT; CDR3aa: CASSIQGPLTGELFF; d_gene: -; j_gene: TRBJ2-2; v_gene: TRBV19; abundance: -
CDR3nt: TGTGCCAGTAGTCGAATCACTAGCGGGGTACACAATGAGCAGTTCTTC; CDR3aa: CASSRITSGVHNEQFF; d_gene: TRBD2; j_gene: TRBJ2-1; v_gene: TRBV19; abundance: -
CDR3nt: TGTGCCACCAGTGATCCAAGACTAGCCGATGAGACCCAGTACTTC; CDR3aa: CATSDPRLADETQYF; d_gene: TRBD2; j_gene: TRBJ2-5; v_gene: TRBV24-1; abundance: -
CDR3nt: TGTGCCAGCAGTGAAGTCGTCAGGCGCAATCAGCCCCAGCATTTT; CDR3aa: CASSEVVRRNQPQHF; d_gene: -; j_gene: TRBJ1-5; v_gene: TRBV6-1; abundance: -
CDR3nt: TGTGCCAGCAGCTTAGAGATCGGTCGAGTACAGGGGTATGGGACTGAAGCTTTCTTT; CDR3aa: CASSLEIGRVQGYGTEAFF; d_gene: TRBD1; j_gene: TRBJ1-1; v_gene: TRBV7-2; abundance: -
CDR3nt: TGTGCCAGCAGCGGGAGCACAGGGTGGGAGCCCCAGCATTTT; CDR3aa: CASSGSTGWEPQHF; d_gene: -; j_gene: TRBJ1-5; v_gene: TRBV5-5; abundance: -
CDR3nt: TGTGCCAGCTCATACACAGAGGGAAACACCATATATTTT; CDR3aa: CASSYTEGNTIYF; d_gene: -; j_gene: TRBJ1-3; v_gene: TRBV18; abundance: -
CDR3nt: TGTGCCAGCAGTGAGTTCACAGGGCGAGATACGCAGTATTTT; CDR3aa: CASSEFTGRDTQYF; d_gene: -; j_gene: TRBJ2-3; v_gene: TRBV6-1; abundance: -
CDR3nt: TGTGCCAGCAGGCGACAGGGGTACTCCTACGAGCAGTACTTC; CDR3aa: CASRRQGYSYEQYF; d_gene: TRBD1; j_gene: TRBJ2-7; v_gene: TRBV5-6; abundance: few
CDR3nt: TGTGCCAGTAGTATCGGGGTCGCCCCTAATCAGCCCCAGCATTTT; CDR3aa: CASSIGVAPNQPQHF; d_gene: -; j_gene: TRBJ1-5; v_gene: TRBV19; abundance: -
CDR3nt: TGTGCCAGCAGCCAAGATCGCTGGGACAGGGTGTCCTACGAGCAGTACTTC; CDR3aa: CASSQDRWDRVSYEQYF; d_gene: TRBD1; j_gene: TRBJ2-7; v_gene: TRBV3-1/TRBV3-2; abundance: few
CDR3nt: TGTGCCAGCAGCCGCGGACAGGGAATCGAGCAGTACTTC; CDR3aa: CASSRGQGIEQYF; d_gene: TRBD1; j_gene: TRBJ2-7; v_gene: TRBV3-1/TRBV3-2; abundance: -
CDR3nt: TGTGCCAGTAGTATAGGGACAGGGGGCTCCTACGAGCAGTACTTC; CDR3aa: CASSIGTGGSYEQYF; d_gene: TRBD1; j_gene: TRBJ2-7; v_gene: TRBV19; abundance: once
CDR3nt: TGCGCCAGCAGCCAAGTGAACCCAGGTAGCTCCTACGAGCAGTACTTC; CDR3aa: CASSQVNPGSSYEQYF; d_gene: -; j_gene: TRBJ2-7; v_gene: TRBV4-1; abundance: -
CDR3nt: TGTGCCAGCAGTTACGGAGGGCACGAAAAACTGTTTTTT; CDR3aa: CASSYGGHEKLFF; d_gene: -; j_gene: TRBJ1-4; v_gene: TRBV6-5; abundance: -
CDR3nt: TGTGCCAGAAGCTCGGAGGGCAGGGAGGATCAGCCCCAGCATTTT; CDR3aa: CARSSEGREDQPQHF; d_gene: -; j_gene: TRBJ1-5; v_gene: TRBV5-3; abundance: -
CDR3nt: TGTGCCAGCTGTACAGGGAGAAGGGCCTATAATTCACCCCTCCACTTT; CDR3aa: CASCTGRRAYNSPLHF; d_gene: -; j_gene: TRBJ1-6; v_gene: TRBV2; abundance: -
CDR3nt: TGTGCCAGCAGCTTGGCGGGAGACCCCTCCTACAATGAGCAGTTCTTC; CDR3aa: CASSLAGDPSYNEQFF; d_gene: -; j_gene: TRBJ2-1; v_gene: TRBV5-4; abundance: -
CDR3nt: TGCGCCAGCAGCTTTAGCGGGAGGAGGGACACCGGGGAGCTGTTTTTT; CDR3aa: CASSFSGRRDTGELFF; d_gene: TRBD2; j_gene: TRBJ2-2; v_gene: TRBV5-1; abundance: -
CDR3nt: TGTGCCAGCAGGGGAGGGACACTGGATCAGCCCCAGCATTTT; CDR3aa: CASRGGTLDQPQHF; d_gene: -; j_gene: TRBJ1-5; v_gene: TRBV6-6; abundance: few
CDR3nt: TGTGCCAGCAGCTTAGTCTGGGCGGGAGGCAAAAACATTCAGTACTTC; CDR3aa: CASSLVWAGGKNIQYF; d_gene: TRBD2; j_gene: TRBJ2-4; v_gene: TRBV7-9; abundance: few
CDR3nt: TGTGCCAGCAGTGAAGCGGGACAGGGGTACGAGCAGTACTTC; CDR3aa: CASSEAGQGYEQYF; d_gene: TRBD1; j_gene: TRBJ2-7; v_gene: TRBV6-1; abundance: -
CDR3nt: TGTGCCAGCAGTGATACTAGCGGGAGGTCCTCCTACAATGAGCAGTTCTTC; CDR3aa: CASSDTSGRSSYNEQFF; d_gene: TRBD2; j_gene: TRBJ2-1; v_gene: TRBV2; abundance: -
CDR3nt: TGTGCCAGCAGCCTGGGACAGGGGGGTGAAAAACTGTTTTTT; CDR3aa: CASSLGQGGEKLFF; d_gene: TRBD1; j_gene: TRBJ1-4; v_gene: TRBV7-9; abundance: medium-sized
CDR3nt: TGTGCCACCAGTGATTTGCACCCAGGGGTTGCGAACAATGAGCAGTTCTTC; CDR3aa: CATSDLHPGVANNEQFF; d_gene: -; j_gene: TRBJ2-1; v_gene: TRBV24-1; abundance: -
CDR3nt: TGCGCCAGCAGCTTGGGCGGGAGGTACAATGAGCAGTTCTTC; CDR3aa: CASSLGGRYNEQFF; d_gene: TRBD2; j_gene: TRBJ2-1; v_gene: TRBV5-1; abundance: -
CDR3nt: TGTGCCAGCAGTTTCCCCGGGACACCTCATGGCTACACCTTC; CDR3aa: CASSFPGTPHGYTF; d_gene: -; j_gene: TRBJ1-2; v_gene: TRBV6-5; abundance: -
CDR3nt: TGTGCCAGCAGTTACACCTCAGGGACACCGCCCTACGAGCAGTACTTC; CDR3aa: CASSYTSGTPPYEQYF; d_gene: -; j_gene: TRBJ2-7; v_gene: TRBV6-6; abundance: -
CDR3nt: TGTGCCACCAGTGATTTTAACGAGCAGTACTTC; CDR3aa: CATSDFNEQYF; d_gene: -; j_gene: TRBJ2-7; v_gene: TRBV24-1; abundance: many
CDR3nt: TGTGCCAGCAGCTCAAGGGGCGGGAACACTGAAGCTTTCTTT; CDR3aa: CASSSRGGNTEAFF; d_gene: -; j_gene: TRBJ1-1; v_gene: TRBV7-9; abundance: -
CDR3nt: TGTGCCAGCAGTCCGGGTACTGAAGCTTTCTTT; CDR3aa: CASSPGTEAFF; d_gene: -; j_gene: TRBJ1-1; v_gene: TRBV28; abundance: -
CDR3nt: TGTGCCATCAACTCGTGGTCAGGGCAGCCCCAGCATTTT; CDR3aa: CAINSWSGQPQHF; d_gene: -; j_gene: TRBJ1-5; v_gene: TRBV28; abundance: few
CDR3nt: TGTGCCTGGACCGGGACCTATAATTCACCCCTCCACTTT; CDR3aa: CAWTGTYNSPLHF; d_gene: -; j_gene: TRBJ1-6; v_gene: TRBV30; abundance: -
CDR3nt: TGCGCCAGCAGCCCGGGACTAGCGTCGACTTTCACAGATACGCAGTATTTT; CDR3aa: CASSPGLASTFTDTQYF; d_gene: TRBD2; j_gene: TRBJ2-3; v_gene: TRBV5-1; abundance: -
CDR3nt: TGTGCCAGCAGCTTAGAACTAGCGGGGAGCGAGCAGTTCTTC; CDR3aa: CASSLELAGSEQFF; d_gene: TRBD2; j_gene: TRBJ2-1; v_gene: TRBV7-9; abundance: few
CDR3nt: TGTGCCAGCAGTATAACTAGTTCCGAGCAGTACTTC; CDR3aa: CASSITSSEQYF; d_gene: -; j_gene: TRBJ2-7; v_gene: TRBV12-3/TRBV12-4; abundance: -
CDR3nt: TGTGCCAGCAGTTATGGGGGCGCCGGGGAAGATGAAGCTTTCTTT; CDR3aa: CASSYGGAGEDEAFF; d_gene: -; j_gene: TRBJ1-1; v_gene: TRBV6-5; abundance: -
CDR3nt: TGTGCCAGCAGCTTATACGGACAGACGAACACCGGGGAGCTGTTTTTT; CDR3aa: CASSLYGQTNTGELFF; d_gene: -; j_gene: TRBJ2-2; v_gene: TRBV7-8; abundance: once
CDR3nt: TGTGCCAGCAGCTTATCCCATTACTATGGCTACACCTTC; CDR3aa: CASSLSHYYGYTF; d_gene: -; j_gene: TRBJ1-2; v_gene: TRBV7-2; abundance: -
CDR3nt: TGCAGCGTGCAGGGGGCTGATGAAAAACTGTTTTTT; CDR3aa: CSVQGADEKLFF; d_gene: TRBD1; j_gene: TRBJ1-4; v_gene: TRBV29-1; abundance: -
CDR3nt: TGTGCCAGCAGCTTGTATAATCCCACACAAGAGACCCAGTACTTC; CDR3aa: CASSLYNPTQETQYF; d_gene: -; j_gene: TRBJ2-5; v_gene: TRBV5-8; abundance: -
CDR3nt: TGTGCCAGCAGGCCTGTAATAGGGAGTAATGGCTACACCTTC; CDR3aa: CASRPVIGSNGYTF; d_gene: -; j_gene: TRBJ1-2; v_gene: TRBV6-5; abundance: -